This TCR beta chain was sequenced during a study of PD-1 blockade in classical Hodgkin lymphoma. Study observations and caveats: Healthy donors reportedly exceeded newly diagnosed patients in baseline TCR diversity. Lower baseline TCR diversity marked trial partial responders and progressors. Patients were excluded if nivolumab began under 1 year after ASCT (the autologous transplant).

This CDR3 spans 16 amino acids. Germline loops: CDR1 LNHNV, CDR2 YYDKDF (reference sequence). V lost 0 bases to trimming and J lost 11 bases, with 22 bases between them. As concerns this clone: Its cognate antigen is unknown.

Every one of the patients relapsed after autologous stem cell transplantation (brentuximab vedotin exposure was variable). Measured with immunoSEQ multiplex PCR; TCRdb has only the in-frame clones, and not every one. Among 50,000 or so clones listed, around 75% were seen once. The TCR sequence derives from a human donor with classical Hodgkin lymphoma. The chain links TRBV15 to TRBJ1-1, with D possibly matching TRBD1 (6 bases). The sample in question was peripheral blood mononuclear cells (PBMCs), obtained before the second cycle of nivolumab. DNA for the CDR3: TGTGCCACCAGCAGAGATAAGGGGGGATCAGGGTGGTGGGCTTTCTTT. It translates to CATSRDKGGSGWWAFF.